The rows below give T cell receptor beta chains drawn from one sample of a study of T cells after yellow fever vaccination. TCRdb redid the calling of the 5' RACE reads with MiXCR, one entry per CDR3 protein. The table has approximately 58,000 distinct CDR3 sequences, approximately 6.1% seen once; the top ten hold about a third. Source: PBMCs, either bulk or a sorted T-cell subset (CD4+, CD8+, memory, or dextramer-sorted; not recorded which), taken on the day of the yellow fever booster vaccination. Source of these receptors: a man aged 18 to 35 who received the YFV17D yellow fever vaccine. Each CDR3 is given with its conserved first and last residue. A D gene is named only where the DNA matches it firmly. A clone size is listed for some rows: how often the clone was seen (once, few, many), or a class if it is expanded.

TRBV5-1	TRBD1	TRBJ2-2	many	CASSLLGQANTGELFF	TGCGCCAGCAGCTTGTTGGGACAGGCGAACACCGGGGAGCTGTTTTTT
TRBV27	.	TRBJ1-1	few	CASSYGSNTEAFF	TGTGCCAGCAGTTACGGCAGCAACACTGAAGCTTTCTTT
TRBV12-3/TRBV12-4	.	TRBJ1-5	.	CARRPAEVIYQPQHF	TGTGCCAGGAGGCCCGCGGAGGTGATTTATCAGCCCCAGCATTTT
TRBV27	.	TRBJ2-3	few	CASSLSEGVTDTQYF	TGTGCCAGCAGTTTATCGGAAGGGGTGACAGATACGCAGTATTTT
TRBV5-1	.	TRBJ2-3	many	CASSWRTIGDTQYF	TGCGCCAGCAGCTGGAGGACTATTGGAGATACGCAGTATTTT
TRBV6-6	TRBD2	TRBJ2-3	many	CASTPGGWAQYF	TGTGCCAGCACCCCCGGGGGGTGGGCGCAGTATTTT
TRBV12-3/TRBV12-4	TRBD2	TRBJ2-7	many	CASSPHRGGPYEQYF	TGTGCCAGCAGTCCCCATCGGGGGGGCCCCTACGAGCAGTACTTC
TRBV4-1	.	TRBJ2-7	many	CASSQDLASPVEQYF	TGCGCCAGCAGCCAAGATCTAGCGAGCCCGGTTGAGCAGTACTTC
TRBV6-5	.	TRBJ1-4	many	CASSLTLFGLGNEKLFF	TGTGCCAGCAGCTTAACCCTGTTCGGCCTGGGTAATGAAAAACTGTTTTTT
TRBV28	.	TRBJ2-5	many	CASSFSRDPQETQYF	TGTGCCAGCAGTTTTTCACGGGATCCACAAGAGACCCAGTACTTC
TRBV4-3	TRBD2	TRBJ2-3	many	CASSHGLAGTDTQYF	TGCGCCAGCAGCCATGGACTAGCTGGCACAGATACGCAGTATTTT
TRBV20-1	.	TRBJ2-2	many	CSASPGTQNTGELFF	TGCAGTGCTAGTCCCGGGACACAGAACACCGGGGAGCTGTTTTTT
TRBV4-1	.	TRBJ2-7	many	CASSQQAFTYEQYF	TGCGCCAGCAGCCAACAGGCTTTCACCTACGAGCAGTACTTC
TRBV19	.	TRBJ1-2	few	CASSIAGGRGGGYTF	TGTGCCAGTAGTATAGCGGGAGGCAGGGGCGGCGGCTACACCTTC
TRBV5-1	TRBD1	TRBJ1-1	many	CASSWTGHEAFF	TGCGCCAGCAGCTGGACAGGTCATGAAGCTTTCTTT
TRBV29-1	.	TRBJ2-3	many	CSVFVDTQYF	TGCAGCGTTTTCGTAGATACGCAGTATTTT